This TCR beta chain was sequenced during a study of blood T cell repertoires in COVID-19. The wider study: COVID-19 samples, acute and convalescent, were from the United States, Italy and Spain. T cells, B-cell-depleted T cells, or PBMCs provided the cDNA or gDNA that served as material.

This clone was observed a handful of times. Study processing details: Amplification from reference gene primers served as the basis for estimated nucleated cell counts. Repertoires were generated with immunoSEQ multiplex PCR, while TCRdb's copy carries only in-frame clones and drops some. V, J and clone size derive from that table, while D and trimming were established from the DNA sequence. The sample carries tens of thousands of clones, around 83% recorded once. The material sequenced was peripheral blood. The sequence came from a woman of 80 years or more with active or convalescent COVID-19.

CDR3 region: CAWVGQLNTEAFF. In nucleotides, the CDR3 is TGTGCCTGGGTGGGACAGTTGAACACTGAAGCTTTCTTT. This chain connects TRBV30 to TRBJ1-1, with 7 bases matching TRBD1. Germline CDR1 reads GTSNPN; CDR2 reads SVGIG (reference sequence). The CDR3 contains 13 residues. With V trimmed by 5 bases and J by 0 bases, 3 bases remained unmatched.